The clone carrying this T cell receptor (beta chain) has a count of ten or more. What it binds is not known. This sample stems from a study of human T cells and chemical hapten exposure. General observations from the study: Alopecia affecting every donor means their immune response may not match healthy people's.

Time point noted: pre-sensitization, week 0. The treatment here: therapeutic diphenylcyclopropenone sensitization with weekly scalp DPC. Unfractionated whole blood was the source of the extracted total RNA. One entry per CDR3 protein results from TCRdb running MiXCR on the RACE reads. Here the sample spans 350,000 to 400,000 distinct CDR3 sequences, roughly 5% being singletons. Per the germline V gene, CDR1 is MDHEN and CDR2 is SYDVKM. The CDR3 is 12 residues long. The V end lost 11 bases, the J end lost 6 bases, and 17 bases lay between the germline ends. V is TRBV28 and J is TRBJ2-7; the D gene could be TRBD1 or TRBD2 (5 bases each). The receptor's source is a woman between 50 and 59 years old with alopecia areata. Some clones in this sample may be carry-over from other donors' samples. The starting material was whole blood, obtained in connection with sensitization to the hapten diphenylcyclopropenone (DPC). This CDR3 reads CAHKRGAGEQYF. The CDR3 nucleotides are TGTGCCCACAAAAGAGGGGCTGGCGAGCAGTACTTC.